The 31 T cell receptor beta chains presented below share a single source sample, sequenced in a study of low-dose radiotherapy and immunotherapy resistance in tumors. Sample time point: before trial treatment. First-strand cDNA relied on TRAV- and TRBV-specific primers spanning alpha and beta chains. With a constant-region primer and a V-primer adapter, TCRs were subjected to 20 PCR cycles of amplification. TCRdb re-derived calls from the reads in MiXCR, one entry per CDR3 protein. This sample has about 82,000 distinct CDR3 sequences, with around 18% found just once. This specimen consisted of PBMCs, obtained before treatment. Receptor source: a male donor with prostate cancer.

This clonotype has at least ten counts. V is TRBV20-1 and J is TRBJ2-5, with 9 bases lining up with TRBD2. The CDR3 sequence is 16 residues long. Germline V gene sequence: CDR1 DFQATT, CDR2 SNEGSKA (reference sequence). V shed 0 bases, J shed 5 bases, and the junction held 10 bases outside the gene matches. CDR3 region: CSARDAASGMRETQYF. CDR3 nucleotide sequence: TGCAGTGCTAGAGATGCGGCTAGCGGGATGCGCGAGACCCAGTACTTC.

This clonotype was detected many times. V and J are TRBV18 and TRBJ2-1; a weak D match, TRBD2 (5 bases). V lost 0 bases, J lost 8 bases, and 17 bases lay in between. CDR3 size: 16 residues. Germline loops: CDR1 KGHSH, CDR2 LQKENI. The CDR3 loop reads CASSPPVRASPHEQFF. The CDR3 DNA reads TGTGCCAGCTCACCACCGGTGAGGGCCTCCCCGCATGAGCAGTTCTTC.

This clonotype was picked up many times. V usage is TRBV19 and J usage is TRBJ1-5; 9 bases are shared with TRBD1. The CDR3 covers 15 residues. Germline-derived CDR1 and CDR2 are LNHDA and SQIVND (reference sequence). V trimming: 6 bases; J trimming: 4 bases; junction bases outside the gene matches: 7. CDR3 DNA: TGTGCCAGTAGAACCGCGGGACAGGGAAATCAGCCCCAGCATTTT. It encodes CASRTAGQGNQPQHF.

The J gene is TRBJ1-2, the V gene TRBV25-1; the D gene is possibly TRBD1 (5 bases). From germline, CDR1 is MGHDK and CDR2 SYGVNS. The CDR3 spans 12 residues. Trimming removed 3 bases from V and 3 bases from J, with 5 bases in between. CDR3 bases: TGTGCCAGCAGTGAGGGACACTATGGCTACACCTTC. Protein: CASSEGHYGYTF.

The CDR3 region has the DNA TGTGCCAGCAGCTCGGGGTCACGGGTTGATACGCAGTATTTT. The encoded protein is CASSSGSRVDTQYF. The V call is TRBV7-3, the J call TRBJ2-3; tentatively, D is TRBD2 (5 bases). Germline V gives CDR1 SGHTA, CDR2 FQGTGA. The V end lost 4 bases, the J end lost 6 bases, and 14 bases lay between the germline ends. The CDR3 is made up of 14 amino acids.

This clonotype has a count of ten or more. The rearrangement links TRBV10-3 to TRBJ2-1; D might be TRBD2 (5 bases). This CDR3 region has 15 residues. V was clipped by 6 bases and J by 4 bases, with 16 bases between them. CDR1 and CDR2 from the germline V gene are ENHRY and SYGVKD. DNA for the CDR3: TGTGCCATCAGCGATGGAGGCGGAGGTTACAATGAGCAGTTCTTC. The encoded protein is CAISDGGGGYNEQFF.

Ten or more counts support this clonotype. This chain connects TRBV29-1 to TRBJ2-3; 10 bases line up with TRBD2. V dropped 7 bases and J dropped 4; count of bases not matched to a gene: 11. The length of the CDR3 is 15 residues. Looked up from germline, CDR1 is SQVTM and CDR2 is ANQGSEA. The CDR3 here is CSARAASGSPDTQYF. Here the CDR3 DNA reads TGCAGCGCTAGGGCGGCTAGCGGGAGTCCAGATACGCAGTATTTT.

Concerning this clonotype itself: A much larger clonotype is one base distant, so this may be a read error. The rearrangement links TRBV7-3 to TRBJ2-7, with a weak D call TRBD2 (5 bases). CDR3 length: 13 residues. V was cut by 0 bases and J by 5 bases, with 8 bases left in between. Germline V gene sequence: CDR1 SGHTA, CDR2 FQGTGA. CDR3 amino acids: CASSLTEGHEQYF. CDR3 DNA: TGTGCCAGCAGCTTAACAGAGGGCCACGAGCAGTACTTC.

This clonotype has at least ten counts. The chain is built from TRBV4-3 and TRBJ1-1; D unclear. The germline V and J ends were trimmed by 0 bases and 4 bases, with 9 bases remaining between them. The germline V gene encodes CDR1 LGHNA and CDR2 YSLEER. The CDR3 totals 14 residues. CDR3 protein: CASSQDGGVTEAFF. CDR3 coding DNA: TGCGCCAGCAGCCAAGATGGTGGGGTCACTGAAGCTTTCTTT.

In regard to this clonotype: A far larger clone differs by one base, so this is likely a read error. The chain links TRBV27 to TRBJ2-3, with TRBD2 matching 12 bases. Germline V lookup: CDR1 MNHEY, CDR2 SMNVEV (reference sequence). The CDR3 loop spans 16 amino acids. Losses at the gene ends were 6 bases for V and 4 bases for J; bases not matched to a gene: 8. CDR3 DNA sequence: TGTGCCAGCAGCCACCTAGCGGGGGGGCCACCAGATACGCAGTATTTT. As protein: CASSHLAGGPPDTQYF.

In its sample, this clonotype was seen many times. This chain uses TRBV20-1 with TRBJ2-1; 7 bases match TRBD2. The CDR3 loop spans 13 amino acids. Per the germline V gene, CDR1 is DFQATT and CDR2 is SNEGSKA (reference sequence). Trimming at V came to 4 bases and at J to 9 bases, leaving 9 bases not matched to a gene. The chain's CDR3 is CSAKKRGSFEQFF. For the CDR3, the DNA is TGCAGTGCTAAAAAACGCGGGAGCTTTGAGCAGTTCTTC.

This clonotype was seen at least ten times. The chain has TRBV6-2 or TRBV6-3 and TRBJ2-1; 14 bases line up with TRBD2. Germline lookup yields CDR1 MNHEY and CDR2 SVGEGT. This CDR3 region has 16 residues. V was pared by 5 bases and J by 9 bases, with 9 bases of the junction left unmatched. CDR3 sequence reads: CASSNPGLAGAGEQFF. The CDR3 DNA reads TGTGCCAGCAGTAACCCGGGACTAGCGGGAGCCGGTGAGCAGTTCTTC.

Worth noting for this clonotype: This may arise from a read error, as a much more abundant clone is one base away. V gene TRBV4-1 combines with J gene TRBJ2-5; D gene uncertain. V was shortened by 5 bases and J by 4 bases, with 14 bases between the two germline ends. The CDR3 runs to 14 residues. The germline gives CDR1 MGHRA, CDR2 YSYEKL. The CDR3 spells CASSMNRQAETQYF. The CDR3, as DNA: TGCGCCAGCAGCATGAACCGACAAGCAGAGACCCAGTACTTC.

As regards this clonotype: This likely traces to a read error, being one base from a far larger clone. V usage is TRBV7-9 and J usage is TRBJ2-1; the D is unclear. The germline V gene has CDR1 SEHNR and CDR2 FQNEAQ (reference sequence). CDR3 size: 14 residues. The CDR3 protein is CARSLEARNNEQFF. Written as DNA, the CDR3 is TGTGCCAGAAGCTTAGAGGCCCGCAACAATGAGCAGTTCTTC.

The chain combines TRBV7-9 with TRBJ2-1; 9 nucleotides agree with TRBD1. Per germline, CDR1 SEHNR and CDR2 FQNEAQ (reference sequence). The CDR3 has 13 amino acids. V was clipped by 5 bases and J by 9 bases; unmatched bases: 5. The CDR3 protein is CASSHPGQGEQFF. The CDR3 DNA follows: TGTGCCAGCAGCCACCCGGGACAGGGTGAGCAGTTCTTC.

Ten or more counts support this clonotype. The V gene is TRBV30, the J gene TRBJ2-1; D not certain. V was trimmed by 1 base and J by 7 bases, leaving 11 bases between them. The germline CDR1 and CDR2 sequences are GTSNPN and SVGIG (reference sequence). The CDR3 is 13 residues long. The chain's CDR3 is CAWSGVAGNEQFF. The CDR3 DNA reads TGTGCCTGGAGTGGGGTAGCCGGGAATGAGCAGTTCTTC. The whole variable domain, remainder taken from reference TRBV30 and TRBJ2-1, is SQTIHQWPATLVQPVGSPLSLECTVEGTSNPNLYWYRQAAGRGLQLLFYSVGIGQISSEVPQNLSASRPQDRQFILSSKKLLLSDSGFYLCAWSGVAGNEQFFGPGTRLTVL.

This clonotype was recorded at least ten times. This chain connects TRBV10-1 to TRBJ2-5, with no clear D. The CDR3 has 14 residues. Looked up from germline, CDR1 is WNHNN and CDR2 is SYGVQD (reference sequence). The germline V and J ends were trimmed by 5 bases and 0 bases, with 10 bases remaining between them. The CDR3 DNA is TGCGCCAGCAGTTCGGGCCAGAACCAAGAGACCCAGTACTTC. Its translation: CASSSGQNQETQYF.

This clonotype has a count of ten or more. The chain uses TRBV11-3 and TRBJ2-5; D not certain. This CDR3 comprises 15 residues. Germline CDR1 is SGHNT and CDR2 is YENEEA. V was shortened by 4 bases and J by 2 bases, with 14 bases between the two germline ends. The CDR3 region is CASSSSRSQQETQYF. The CDR3 coding sequence is TGTGCCAGCAGCTCTTCCAGGTCCCAACAAGAGACCCAGTACTTC.

This clonotype was detected ten times or more. The chain links TRBV5-1 to TRBJ1-1; maybe TRBD1 (6 bases). The CDR3 sequence is 14 residues long. CDR1 and CDR2 from the germline V gene are SGHRS and YFSETQ. With 0 bases removed from V and 11 bases from J, the gap between germline ends came to 17 bases. The CDR3 DNA is TGCGCCAGCAGCTTGGGGGACCCGACAGGTCGGGCTTTCTTT. It is translated as CASSLGDPTGRAFF. The full variable domain, completed using reference TRBV5-1 and TRBJ1-1, is KAGVTQTPRYLIKTRGQQVTLSCSPISGHRSVSWYQQTPGQGLQFLFEYFSETQRNKGNFPGRFSGRQFSNSRSEMNVSTLELGDSALYLCASSLGDPTGRAFFGQGTRLTVV.

This clonotype was seen ten or more times. The chain uses TRBV5-6 and TRBJ2-1; a weak D match, TRBD1 (6 bases). Germline CDR1 is SGHDT and CDR2 is YYEEEE. Trimming removed 3 bases at V and 3 bases at J, with 10 bases between. The CDR3 contains 14 residues. CDR3 sequence (DNA): TGTGCCAGCAGCTGGGACACAAACTACAATGAGCAGTTCTTC. Residues: CASSWDTNYNEQFF.

This clonotype was recorded many times. This chain uses TRBV3-1 with TRBJ1-2; the D is unclear. The CDR3 contains 12 residues. In germline, CDR1 is LGHDT, CDR2 YNNKEL (reference sequence). Trimming took 5 bases from V and 3 from J, leaving 7 bases between them. The CDR3 reads CASSEGDYGYTF. The CDR3 bases are TGTGCCAGCAGCGAGGGCGACTATGGCTACACCTTC.

This clonotype has at least ten counts. The chain recombines TRBV7-9 with TRBJ2-3, with 10 nucleotides matching TRBD2. The CDR3 extends over 15 amino acids. The germline V gene encodes CDR1 SEHNR and CDR2 FQNEAQ (reference sequence). V trimming: 7 bases; J trimming: 2 bases; junction bases outside the gene matches: 6. CDR3 in amino acids: CASTLAGVPTDTQYF. In DNA, the CDR3 is TGTGCCAGCACTCTAGCGGGGGTTCCCACAGATACGCAGTATTTT.

This clonotype has ten or more counts. The V call is TRBV20-1, the J call TRBJ2-7; D remains ambiguous. Germline CDR1 reads DFQATT; CDR2 reads SNEGSKA (reference sequence). This CDR3 has 12 residues. V was trimmed by 6 bases and J by 1 base, leaving 10 bases between them. The CDR3 DNA follows: TGCAGTGCAGGTCCATTTTCCTACGAGCAGTACTTC. The encoded protein is CSAGPFSYEQYF.

This clonotype showed up many times. The chain uses TRBV12-3 or TRBV12-4 and TRBJ2-3; D possibly corresponds to TRBD2 (6 bases). V was trimmed by 3 bases and J by 3 bases, leaving 10 bases between them. This CDR3 is built from 14 residues. The CDR3 bases are TGTGCCAGCAGTTTGTTTAGCGGAACAGATACGCAGTATTTT. It is translated as CASSLFSGTDTQYF.

This clonotype occurred many times. This chain joins TRBV7-8 and TRBJ1-1; D is unresolved. Germline assignment: CDR1 SGHVS and CDR2 FQNEAQ. Trimming removed 5 bases from V and 1 base from J, with 11 bases in between. CDR3 length: 14 residues. The CDR3 loop reads CASSPRVGNTEAFF. CDR3 in DNA: TGTGCCAGCAGCCCACGGGTGGGGAACACTGAAGCTTTCTTT.

In this sample, this clonotype turned up many times. This chain joins TRBV10-3 and TRBJ2-5; 14 positions agree with TRBD2. The germline gives CDR1 ENHRY, CDR2 SYGVKD. V shed 10 bases, J shed 2 bases, and the junction held 3 bases outside the gene matches. The CDR3 totals 14 residues. CDR3 residues: CASRTSGGQETQYF. In DNA form, the CDR3 reads TGTGCCAGCAGGACTAGCGGGGGGCAAGAGACCCAGTACTTC.

In this sample, this clonotype turned up many times. The chain links TRBV5-4 to TRBJ2-1; a weak D match, TRBD2 (6 bases). The CDR3 has 18 residues. The V and J ends lost 3 bases and 0 bases respectively, with 19 bases between them. Germline CDR1 is SGHNT and CDR2 is YYREEE (reference sequence). The CDR3 loop reads CASSSPGGSGGSYNEQFF. CDR3 coding DNA: TGTGCCAGCAGCTCGCCCGGAGGTAGCGGAGGCTCCTACAATGAGCAGTTCTTC.

This clonotype was counted at least ten times. This chain uses TRBV6-5 with TRBJ2-3; 8 positions match TRBD1. Looked up from germline, CDR1 is MNHEY and CDR2 is SVGAGI. CDR3 size: 16 residues. V lost 0 bases to trimming and J lost 4 bases; unmatched junction nucleotides: 6. CDR3 region: CASSYSARGHADTQYF. CDR3 bases: TGTGCCAGCAGTTACTCCGCCAGGGGGCATGCAGATACGCAGTATTTT.

This clonotype was seen repeatedly, ten times or more. The genes are TRBV18 and TRBJ1-2; TRBD1 agrees at 8 bases. The germline V gene encodes CDR1 KGHSH and CDR2 LQKENI. This CDR3 has 14 amino acids. V lost 7 bases and J lost 4; bases outside the gene matches: 8. CDR3 nucleotides: TGTGCCAGCTTCCCAGGGGGCGCAGCCTATGGCTACACCTTC. The encoded protein is CASFPGGAAYGYTF.

This clonotype was picked up many times. The chain recombines TRBV29-1 with TRBJ1-2; a weak D match, TRBD1 (5 bases). Trimming pared 4 bases from V and 7 bases from J, leaving 16 bases between. This CDR3 spans 13 amino acids. Per germline, CDR1 SQVTM and CDR2 ANQGSEA. Written as DNA, the CDR3 is TGCAGCGTTGTGGCCAGGGACTTTCTTGGCTACACCTTC. Amino acids: CSVVARDFLGYTF. Using reference TRBV29-1 and TRBJ1-2 for the parts outside the CDR3, the full variable domain is SAVISQKPSRDICQRGTSLTIQCQVDSQVTMMFWYRQQPGQSLTLIATANQGSEATYESGFVIDKFPISRPNLTFSTLTVSNMSPEDSSIYLCSVVARDFLGYTFGSGTRLTVV.

This clonotype was detected ten times or more. The V gene is TRBV28, the J gene TRBJ1-5; D remains ambiguous. V lost 6 bases and J 2 bases, leaving 11 bases between the germline ends. This CDR3 comprises 14 residues. Germline V gene data show CDR1 as MDHEN and CDR2 as SYDVKM. The CDR3: CASRKGGGNQPQHF. Written as DNA, the CDR3 is TGTGCCAGCAGAAAAGGAGGCGGCAATCAGCCCCAGCATTTT.